These 20 T cell receptor beta chains originate from one sample sequenced in a study of blood T cell repertoires in COVID-19. Produced via immunoSEQ multiplex PCR; TCRdb's table is partial and in-frame only. The sample carries around 260,000 clones, 86% recorded once. Sequenced sample: peripheral blood. Receptor source: a woman aged 25 to 39 with active or convalescent COVID-19.

With respect to this clone: This same CDR3 is encoded by further DNA sequences in the sample. The gene calls are TRBV15 and TRBJ2-3; 7 nucleotides agree with TRBD2. CDR1 is LNHNV, CDR2 YYDKDF, per germline (reference sequence). V lost 0 bases and J lost 1; bases outside the gene matches: 1. The CDR3 length is 15 residues. This CDR3 is CATSRDGGGTDTQYF. The CDR3 DNA sequence: TGTGCCACCAGCAGAGATGGGGGGGGCACAGATACGCAGTATTTT.

The chain uses TRBV7-2 and TRBJ2-2, with D perhaps TRBD2 (6 bases). The CDR3 loop spans 16 amino acids. V was pared by 4 bases and J by 2 bases, with 14 bases between. The V gene's germline CDR1 is SGHTA and CDR2 FQGNSA. For the CDR3, the DNA is TGTGCCAGCAGCTACCCGACGGGACTTAACACCGGGGAGCTGTTTTTT. Translated: CASSYPTGLNTGELFF.

The J gene is TRBJ1-1, the V gene TRBV13; D gene unclear. Germline V gene sequence: CDR1 PRHDT, CDR2 FYEKMQ (reference sequence). V lost 6 bases to trimming and J lost 4 bases, with 9 bases between them. The CDR3 length is 12 residues. The CDR3: CASREETTEAFF. The CDR3 nucleotides are TGTGCCAGCAGGGAGGAGACCACTGAAGCTTTCTTT.

The rearrangement links TRBV21-1 to TRBJ2-3; the table's D call, TRBD1, was not checked against the DNA. TRBV21-1 is a pseudogene segment. The CDR3 has 20 residues. This CDR3 is CASSKAAPREAPRGTDTQYF. DNA of the CDR3: TGTGCCAGCAGCAAAGCCGCGCCCCGAGAGGCCCCCAGGGGCACAGATACGCAGTATTTT.

Only a few counts were recorded for this clone. The V and J genes are TRBV7-2 and TRBJ2-5; 12 nucleotides line up with TRBD2. The germline V gene has CDR1 SGHTA and CDR2 FQGNSA. This CDR3 region has 15 residues. V lost 8 bases, J lost 5 bases, and 9 bases stayed unmatched. CDR3 residues: CASESSGGAGETQYF. The DNA of the CDR3 is TGTGCCAGCGAGTCTAGCGGGGGGGCCGGCGAGACCCAGTACTTC.

The J gene is TRBJ2-1, the V gene TRBV7-3; D unclear. The CDR3 loop spans 13 amino acids. Germline CDR1 reads SGHTA; CDR2 reads FQGTGA. V lost 1 base and J lost 5, with 6 bases in between. The CDR3 nucleotides are TGTGCCAGCAGCTTAAACAGAGACAATGAGCAGTTCTTC. It is translated as CASSLNRDNEQFF.

The gene calls are TRBV2 and TRBJ1-5, with TRBD1 as a possible D gene (5 bases). From germline, CDR1 is SNHLY and CDR2 FYNNEI. Deletions cut 4 bases from V and 3 bases from J, with 10 bases between. The CDR3 runs 14 residues. CDR3 in amino acids: CASSVDSINQPQHF. The DNA for the CDR3 is TGTGCCAGCAGTGTCGACAGTATCAATCAGCCCCAGCATTTT.

The chain employs TRBV10-1 and TRBJ1-3; D possibly corresponds to TRBD1 (6 bases). CDR3 length equals 15 residues. V dropped 3 bases and J dropped 0 bases, with 9 bases sitting between them. Germline V gene data show CDR1 as WNHNN and CDR2 as SYGVQD (reference sequence). CDR3 sequence reads: CASSEQGTSGNTIYF. The CDR3 bases are TGCGCCAGCAGTGAACAGGGAACCTCTGGAAACACCATATATTTT.

The genes are TRBV3-1 (or the pseudogene TRBV3-2) and TRBJ2-7; the D gene is possibly TRBD1 (6 bases). The CDR3 contains 13 residues. V was trimmed by 3 bases and J by 6 bases, leaving 12 bases between them. The germline gives CDR1 LGHDT, CDR2 YNNKEL (reference sequence). DNA of the CDR3: TGTGCCAGCAGCCAGGGCAGGGGAACCGAGCAGTACTTC. It yields the protein CASSQGRGTEQYF.

The genes are TRBV2 and TRBJ1-2, with 9 bases that match TRBD1. Trimming cost V 4 bases and J 2 bases; bases outside gene matches: 2. The CDR3 spans 14 residues. Germline assignment: CDR1 SNHLY and CDR2 FYNNEI. The CDR3 loop is CASSVGQGNYGYTF. CDR3 in DNA: TGTGCCAGCAGTGTCGGACAGGGGAACTATGGCTACACCTTC.

The chain employs TRBV9 and TRBJ2-7; the match to TRBD1 covers 7 bases. This CDR3 is built from 13 residues. Trimming at V came to 4 bases and at J to 6 bases, leaving 7 bases not matched to a gene. Germline CDR1 SGDLS, CDR2 YYNGEE. The CDR3 spells CASSPTGESEQYF. In DNA form, the CDR3 reads TGTGCCAGCAGCCCCACAGGGGAAAGCGAGCAGTACTTC.

The V and J genes are TRBV5-1 and TRBJ2-5, with 9 bases aligning to TRBD1. Unmatched junction bases numbered 6, after V lost 4 bases and J lost 2 bases. The CDR3 spans 15 residues. The germline V gene encodes CDR1 SGHRS and CDR2 YFSETQ. CDR3 bases: TGCGCCAGCAGCCCTGACAGGGGGGTTCAAGAGACCCAGTACTTC. As protein: CASSPDRGVQETQYF.

This rearrangement joins TRBV7-2 to TRBJ2-7, with D possibly TRBD1 on 6 matching bases. The germline CDR1 and CDR2 sequences are SGHTA and FQGNSA. V gave up 5 bases and J gave up 3 bases, with 11 bases separating them. The CDR3 totals 13 residues. The CDR3 protein is CASSPTGIYEQYF. Written as DNA, the CDR3 is TGTGCCAGCAGCCCTACAGGGATCTACGAGCAGTACTTC.

The J gene is TRBJ1-6, the V gene TRBV7-2; 9 bases fit TRBD1. V was clipped by 1 base and J by 14 bases; unmatched bases: 9. Germline V lookup: CDR1 SGHTA, CDR2 FQGNSA. This CDR3 contains 15 residues. The DNA for the CDR3 is TGTGCCAGCAGCTTAGGACAGGGGGGAATGAGGGCCCTCCACTTT. Its translation: CASSLGQGGMRALHF.

The rearrangement joins TRBV5-1 to TRBJ2-3, with 7 nucleotides matching TRBD1. The CDR3 extends over 16 amino acids. Germline CDR1 is SGHRS and CDR2 is YFSETQ. J gave up 4 bases and V 0 bases, and 8 bases lay outside the gene matches. CDR3 loop: CASSLAGRGLADTQYF. The CDR3 region has the DNA TGCGCCAGCAGCTTGGCCGGCAGGGGGTTGGCAGATACGCAGTATTTT.

CDR3: CASSNRDRVYEQYF. CDR3 nucleotide sequence: TGTGCCAGCTCAAACCGGGACAGAGTCTACGAGCAGTACTTC. J is TRBJ2-7 and V is TRBV6-6; 7 bases line up with TRBD1. CDR3 length: 14 amino acids. V was pared by 8 bases and J by 3 bases, with 10 bases of the junction left unmatched. Germline V gives CDR1 MNHNY, CDR2 SVGAGI (reference sequence).

The J gene is TRBJ2-7, the V gene TRBV11-3; 7 bases are a match to TRBD1. The CDR3 is made up of 14 amino acids. Germline-derived CDR1 and CDR2 are SGHNT and YENEEA. With V trimmed by 5 bases and J by 1 base, 5 bases remained unmatched. CDR3 in DNA: TGTGCCAGCAGCCCAAGACAGGGATCCTACGAGCAGTACTTC. As protein: CASSPRQGSYEQYF.

The chain has TRBV19 and TRBJ1-5; D unresolved. V was shortened by 9 bases and J by 0 bases, with 18 bases between the two germline ends. Germline CDR1 reads LNHDA; CDR2 reads SQIVND (reference sequence). This CDR3 contains 16 residues. The CDR3 coding sequence is TGTGCCAGAGCAGCCGAACAGTGTTATAGCAATCAGCCCCAGCATTTT. Translated: CARAAEQCYSNQPQHF.

The chain combines TRBV19 with TRBJ1-1; a possible D gene is TRBD1 (6 bases). V was shortened by 7 bases and J by 8 bases, with 17 bases between the two germline ends. CDR1 is LNHDA, CDR2 SQIVND, per germline (reference sequence). This CDR3 has 13 residues. This chain's CDR3 is CASTRTGIVEAFF. The CDR3 DNA is TGTGCCAGTACCCGTACAGGGATAGTGGAAGCTTTCTTT.

In this sample, this clone turned up a few times. V gene TRBV6-2 or TRBV6-3 combines with J gene TRBJ2-2; possibly TRBD2 for D (5 bases). Per germline, CDR1 MNHEY and CDR2 SVGEGT. The germline V and J ends were trimmed by 4 bases and 3 bases, with 18 bases remaining between them. The CDR3 sequence is 17 residues long. The CDR3 protein is CASSSPGEFWYTGELFF. The CDR3 region has the DNA TGTGCCAGCAGTTCTCCCGGGGAGTTTTGGTACACCGGGGAGCTGTTTTTT.